This section outlines one TCR beta chain sequence together with its context. This specimen belongs to a study of cytomegalovirus exposure and HLA in healthy donors. The V segment lost 10 bases and the J segment 0 bases; nucleotides outside the gene matches: 6. The CDR3 consists of 13 residues. Germline lookup yields CDR1 MNHEY and CDR2 SMNVEV (reference sequence). The PCR used 60 Vbeta and 13 Jbeta primers. The data were produced by immunoSEQ multiplex PCR, yet TCRdb's version contains in-frame clones alone and is incomplete. Here the sample spans fewer than 250,000 clones, approximately 80% being singletons.

What was sequenced was PBMCs. The origin of this receptor is a boy younger than 10 in good health and CMV-seronegative. The chain links TRBV27 to TRBJ2-7; 7 bases match TRBD1. CDR3 sequence: CATQGQSSYEQYF. CDR3 bases: TGTGCCACCCAGGGACAGAGCTCCTACGAGCAGTACTTC.